This entry lists 25 T cell receptor beta chains sequenced from one sample in a study of shared clonotypes between healthy human individuals. Some clones are missing from TCRdb's copy, which holds only in-frame ones; the method was immunoSEQ multiplex PCR. Among about 340,000 clones listed, around 70% were seen once. The source material was memory CD4+ T cells sorted from blood. Noted subset: CD45RA-negative fraction. Receptor source: a young man in good health.

CDR3 DNA sequence: TGTGCCAGCAGCCAGGGGTTCGGAACTGAAGCTTTCTTT. Translated, it gives CASSQGFGTEAFF. This sequence joins TRBV25-1 and TRBJ1-1, with D maybe TRBD1 (6 bases). This CDR3 comprises 13 residues. V was clipped by 6 bases and J by 5 bases, with 13 bases between them. In germline, CDR1 is MGHDK, CDR2 SYGVNS.

V usage is TRBV2 and J usage is TRBJ2-3, with 7 positions matching TRBD2. CDR3 length equals 14 residues. V was pared by 6 bases and J by 4 bases, with 7 bases of the junction left unmatched. The germline gives CDR1 SNHLY, CDR2 FYNNEI. The CDR3, as DNA: TGTGCCAGCAGCACTAGCGTATTAGCAGATACGCAGTATTTT. Protein sequence: CASSTSVLADTQYF.

A word on this clone: Other DNA sequences in the same sample also yield this CDR3. The chain employs TRBV6-1 and TRBJ2-1; tentatively, D is TRBD2 (6 bases). The germline V gene encodes CDR1 MNHNS and CDR2 SASEGT. CDR3 length: 15 residues. V was clipped by 3 bases and J by 0 bases, with 9 bases between them. The CDR3 region has the DNA TGTGCCAGCAGTGAGGAGGGGAGCTCCTACAATGAGCAGTTCTTC. It encodes CASSEEGSSYNEQFF.

The chain employs TRBV7-8 and TRBJ2-1, with unresolved D. V was pared by 3 bases and J by 5 bases, with 8 bases between. From germline, CDR1 is SGHVS and CDR2 FQNEAQ. The length of the CDR3 is 13 residues. Here the CDR3 DNA reads TGTGCCAGCAGCTTGAATATCGACAATGAGCAGTTCTTC. As protein: CASSLNIDNEQFF.

V is TRBV19 and J is TRBJ2-3; 8 bases fit TRBD2. CDR3 length: 14 amino acids. V was clipped by 6 bases and J by 2 bases; unmatched bases: 4. Germline V gene data show CDR1 as LNHDA and CDR2 as SQIVND (reference sequence). CDR3 region: CASRERGNTDTQYF. The CDR3 nucleotides are TGTGCCAGTAGGGAGCGGGGGAACACAGATACGCAGTATTTT.

Judged by abundance, this clone is medium-sized. The rearrangement uses TRBV5-1 and TRBJ2-7; D is possibly TRBD1 (6 bases). V was trimmed by 0 bases and J by 1 base, leaving 14 bases between them. The CDR3 is 16 residues long. Germline CDR1 reads SGHRS; CDR2 reads YFSETQ. CDR3 region: CASSLGGTGTSYEQYF. The DNA of the CDR3 is TGCGCCAGCAGCTTGGGGGGCACAGGGACGTCCTACGAGCAGTACTTC. Full variable domain (rest looked up from reference TRBV5-1 and TRBJ2-7): KAGVTQTPRYLIKTRGQQVTLSCSPISGHRSVSWYQQTPGQGLQFLFEYFSETQRNKGNFPGRFSGRQFSNSRSEMNVSTLELGDSALYLCASSLGGTGTSYEQYFGPGTRLTVT.

The sample holds a few counts of this clone. This chain links TRBV25-1 with TRBJ1-2, with a weak D call TRBD1 (6 bases). CDR3 length: 15 amino acids. Germline CDR1 MGHDK, CDR2 SYGVNS. V gave up 4 bases and J gave up 4 bases, with 16 bases separating them. The CDR3 loop reads CASSGGGRVIYGYTF. CDR3 nucleotides: TGTGCCAGCAGTGGAGGGGGGCGAGTCATCTATGGCTACACCTTC.

This clone has a handful of counts. The chain links TRBV5-4 to TRBJ2-5, with D maybe TRBD2 (6 bases). V lost 4 bases to trimming and J lost 2 bases, with 12 bases between them. Germline CDR1 SGHNT, CDR2 YYREEE (reference sequence). This CDR3 comprises 14 residues. CDR3 loop: CASSPPGRQETQYF. Here the CDR3 DNA reads TGTGCCAGCAGCCCACCAGGGAGGCAAGAGACCCAGTACTTC.

This chain connects TRBV20-1 to TRBJ1-1; D is undetermined. CDR3 length: 10 residues. V lost 0 bases and J lost 11, with 7 bases in between. Germline CDR1 is DFQATT and CDR2 is SNEGSKA (reference sequence). The CDR3 protein is CSARDFKAFF. In DNA form, the CDR3 reads TGCAGTGCTAGAGATTTTAAGGCTTTCTTT.

In this sample, this clone turned up a few times. The CDR3 DNA sequence: TGTGCCAGCAGTTCCCCGACGCTCTCTGGAAACACCATATATTTT. It codes for CASSSPTLSGNTIYF. This chain links TRBV28 with TRBJ1-3; D is unresolved. Germline V lookup: CDR1 MDHEN, CDR2 SYDVKM. Between the trimmed V and J ends, which lost 4 bases and 0 bases, there was a span of 10 bases. The CDR3 runs to 15 residues.

The rearrangement uses TRBV7-2 and TRBJ2-4, with D perhaps matching TRBD2 (5 bases). Germline CDR1 is SGHTA and CDR2 is FQGNSA. Trimming cost V 1 base and J 0 bases, with 7 bases left between them. This CDR3 spans 15 amino acids. The CDR3 nucleotides read TGTGCCAGCAGCTTAGGAGGGCCAGCCAAAAACATTCAGTACTTC. It codes for CASSLGGPAKNIQYF.

This chain joins TRBV29-1 and TRBJ2-3; D is unresolved. There are 14 residues in the CDR3. The V and J ends lost 1 base and 0 bases respectively, with 8 bases between them. Germline CDR1 is SQVTM and CDR2 is ANQGSEA. CDR3 sequence: CSVEATSSTDTQYF. CDR3 DNA: TGCAGCGTTGAAGCGACTTCAAGCACAGATACGCAGTATTTT.

This clone came up many times. The rearrangement joins TRBV6-6 to TRBJ2-1; 12 bases map to TRBD2. This CDR3 is built from 16 residues. The trim removed 7 bases at V and 9 bases at J, leaving 13 bases unmatched. Germline V lookup: CDR1 MNHNY, CDR2 SVGAGI (reference sequence). CDR3 protein: CASIDRERTSGIEQFF. DNA for the CDR3: TGTGCCAGCATCGACAGGGAGCGGACTAGCGGGATTGAGCAGTTCTTC.

The chain employs TRBV18 and TRBJ2-1, with 7 bases lining up with TRBD1. V lost 5 bases, J lost 0 bases, and 10 bases stayed unmatched. Germline CDR1 KGHSH, CDR2 LQKENI. This CDR3 is built from 17 residues. The CDR3 sequence is CASSSGTGESSYNEQFF. The CDR3 DNA is TGTGCCAGCTCATCCGGAACAGGGGAAAGCTCCTACAATGAGCAGTTCTTC.

This clone appeared a few times. This sequence joins TRBV11-3 and TRBJ2-7; tentative D call: TRBD1 (5 bases). Trimming shortened V by 5 bases and J by 3 bases, and 8 bases separated the two germline ends. Germline CDR1 SGHNT, CDR2 YENEEA. This CDR3 comprises 12 residues. CDR3 residues: CASSRDSYEQYF. Written as DNA, the CDR3 is TGTGCCAGCAGCCGAGACAGCTACGAGCAGTACTTC.

This chain joins TRBV15 and TRBJ2-5; D unresolved. CDR1 and CDR2 (germline): LNHNV, YYDKDF (reference sequence). The CDR3 runs to 14 residues. V shed 4 bases and J shed 4 bases, with 13 bases lying between them. CDR3 residues: CATSNGQKRETQYF. Here the CDR3 DNA reads TGTGCCACCAGCAATGGCCAGAAGAGAGAGACCCAGTACTTC.

This sequence joins TRBV27 and TRBJ2-7, with D uncertain. The length of the CDR3 is 13 residues. Looked up from germline, CDR1 is MNHEY and CDR2 is SMNVEV (reference sequence). V lost 8 bases and J 1 base, leaving 12 bases between the germline ends. CDR3 loop: CASSNGWSYEQYF. The CDR3 DNA reads as TGTGCCAGCTCTAACGGGTGGTCCTACGAGCAGTACTTC.

The chain carries TRBV5-1 and TRBJ1-4; no firm D call. Trimming removed 4 bases at V and 7 bases at J, with 17 bases between. CDR3 length: 15 amino acids. Germline lookup yields CDR1 SGHRS and CDR2 YFSETQ. The CDR3 nucleotides read TGCGCCAGCAGCGGCCCGCTTGAGGGCGGTGAAAAACTGTTTTTT. Its protein product is CASSGPLEGGEKLFF.

The V and J genes are TRBV14 and TRBJ2-5; possibly TRBD1 or TRBD2 for D (5 bases each). V dropped 3 bases and J dropped 4 bases, with 18 bases sitting between them. This CDR3 region has 16 residues. Germline assignment: CDR1 SGHDN and CDR2 FVKESK. The CDR3 spells CASSQGERGQGETQYF. The CDR3 DNA is TGTGCCAGCAGCCAGGGTGAGAGGGGCCAAGGAGAGACCCAGTACTTC. The full variable domain, in which reference TRBV14 and TRBJ2-5 provide the parts outside the CDR3, is EAGVTQFPSHSVIEKGQTVTLRCDPISGHDNLYWYRRVMGKEIKFLLHFVKESKQDESGMPNNRFLAERTGGTYSTLKVQPAELEDSGVYFCASSQGERGQGETQYFGPGTRLLVL.

The chain has TRBV18 and TRBJ1-4; TRBD1 matches at 8 bases. Unmatched junction bases numbered 6, after V lost 6 bases and J lost 6 bases. CDR1 and CDR2 (germline): KGHSH, LQKENI. The CDR3 is made up of 14 amino acids. In nucleotides, the CDR3 is TGTGCCAGCTCTCCTCGGACAGGGTATGAAAAACTGTTTTTT. Residues: CASSPRTGYEKLFF.

This chain links TRBV5-4 with TRBJ1-5; no firm D call. CDR1 and CDR2 (germline): SGHNT, YYREEE (reference sequence). The CDR3 is 17 residues long. Trimming left V 0 bases short and J 0 bases short, with 13 bases between. CDR3 sequence (DNA): TGTGCCAGCAGCTTGGAGGGCAGAACTTATAGCAATCAGCCCCAGCATTTT. This gives the protein CASSLEGRTYSNQPQHF.

The chain couples TRBV7-3 to TRBJ1-1; maybe TRBD1 (5 bases). The length of the CDR3 is 14 residues. V lost 0 bases and J 3 bases, leaving 8 bases between the germline ends. From germline, CDR1 is SGHTA and CDR2 FQGTGA. The CDR3 here is CASSLTSQDTEAFF. CDR3 DNA: TGTGCCAGCAGCTTAACGTCACAGGACACTGAAGCTTTCTTT.

V is TRBV28 and J is TRBJ2-5, with a weak D call TRBD2 (6 bases). V was cut by 6 bases and J by 5 bases, with 16 bases left in between. Germline V gives CDR1 MDHEN, CDR2 SYDVKM. The CDR3 totals 14 residues. The CDR3 DNA is TGTGCCAGCAGCCCATATCTGGGGAGGGAGACCCAGTACTTC. Translation gives CASSPYLGRETQYF.

The J gene is TRBJ2-5, the V gene TRBV5-1, with unresolved D. Trimming cost V 0 bases and J 4 bases, with 13 bases left between them. Germline V CDR1 and CDR2: SGHRS, YFSETQ. The CDR3 sequence is 15 residues long. CDR3 region: CASSLDSGVRETQYF. The CDR3 bases are TGCGCCAGCAGCTTGGATTCCGGAGTACGAGAGACCCAGTACTTC.

The chain has TRBV5-4 and TRBJ2-3; the D gene is possibly TRBD2 (5 bases). The germline V gene encodes CDR1 SGHNT and CDR2 YYREEE (reference sequence). The CDR3 is 14 amino acids. V lost 5 bases, J lost 0 bases, and 10 bases lay in between. The CDR3 nucleotides read TGTGCCAGCAGGCGCGGAGGAAGCACAGATACGCAGTATTTT. It encodes CASRRGGSTDTQYF. Based on the CDR3 plus reference TRBV5-4 and TRBJ2-3, the full variable domain is ETGVTQSPTHLIKTRGQQVTLRCSSQSGHNTVSWYQQALGQGPQFIFQYYREEENGRGNFPPRFSGLQFPNYSSELNVNALELDDSALYLCASRRGGSTDTQYFGPGTRLTVL.